This T cell receptor (beta chain) was sequenced for a study of shared clonotypes between healthy human individuals. Clones were read by immunoSEQ multiplex PCR, and TCRdb kept only the in-frame ones, dropping some. The sample includes roughly 1,800,000 clones, about 95% of them seen just once. Germline assignment: CDR1 MNHEY and CDR2 SMNVEV (reference sequence). This CDR3 has 12 amino acids. Trimming removed 5 bases from V and 9 bases from J, with 11 bases in between. Regarding the study as a whole: Limitation of the genetic and exposure-history diversity represented came from the few donors. When naive CD4 clonotypes were compared across a few donors, about 4.9% were shared.

This clone was counted a single time. Its antigen is still unknown. CD8 cells regarded as naive lacked CD45RO, were positively chosen for CCR7, and omitted terminally differentiated effector memory CD45RA+ cells. J is TRBJ2-1 and V is TRBV27; D not resolved. Sequencing was performed on naive CD8+ T cells sorted from blood. The sequence came from a man aged 18 to 30 in good health. The chain's CDR3 is CASSRLGGEQFF. The CDR3 bases are TGTGCCAGCAGTCGCTTAGGCGGTGAGCAGTTCTTC.